The 18 T cell receptor beta chains below were found in one sample sequenced in a study of T cell clonotyping in hematopoietic cell transplantation. Only in-frame clones appear in the TCRdb table, and some are missing; sequencing was by immunoSEQ multiplex PCR. The sample includes about 14,000 clones, 90% to 95% seen only once; the top ten take over 3.5%. Sample: PBMCs, taken 30 days after allogeneic stem cell transplant. The receptor set was obtained from a male patient between 60 and 69 years old who had an allogeneic stem cell transplant from an unrelated donor, so the T cells may come from the graft donor. Some clones in this sample may be carry-over from other donors' samples.

This chain links TRBV30 with TRBJ2-1; 12 nucleotides align to TRBD2. V dropped 2 bases and J dropped 8; count of bases not matched to a gene: 7. The CDR3 covers 15 residues. Germline CDR1 is GTSNPN and CDR2 is SVGIG (reference sequence). The CDR3 DNA sequence: TGTGCCTGGAGTCCTCTAGCGGGAGGGAAGGATGAGCAGTTCTTC. Its translation is CAWSPLAGGKDEQFF.

The rearrangement links TRBV7-2 to TRBJ1-2; D gene ambiguous. This CDR3 is built from 13 residues. CDR1 is SGHTA and CDR2 is FQGNSA in the germline V gene. V was shortened by 3 bases and J by 0 bases, with 5 bases between the two germline ends. CDR3 nucleotide sequence: TGTGCCAGCAGCTTCAGCACTAACTATGGCTACACCTTC. This gives the protein CASSFSTNYGYTF.

The rearrangement joins TRBV14 to TRBJ1-6; weak D call: TRBD1 (6 bases). The germline V gene has CDR1 SGHDN and CDR2 FVKESK. V dropped 0 bases and J dropped 10 bases, with 13 bases sitting between them. This CDR3 is built from 15 residues. CDR3 bases: TGTGCCAGCAGCCAAGAGTCCCAGGGGAGGTCACCCCTCCACTTT. Translating it yields CASSQESQGRSPLHF.

The chain has TRBV4-1 and TRBJ2-2, with D unclear. V was cut by 0 bases and J by 3 bases, with 17 bases left in between. The germline gives CDR1 MGHRA, CDR2 YSYEKL. CDR3 length: 18 amino acids. Here the CDR3 reads CASSQDLRAPRDTGELFF. CDR3 nucleotides: TGCGCCAGCAGCCAAGATCTCCGGGCTCCTCGGGACACCGGGGAGCTGTTTTTT.

The rearrangement links TRBV7-2 to TRBJ1-1; the D is unclear. The germline gives CDR1 SGHTA, CDR2 FQGNSA. The CDR3 extends over 14 amino acids. Trimming left V 2 bases short and J 0 bases short, with 7 bases between. In DNA form, the CDR3 reads TGTGCCAGCAGCTTACGTTACATGAACACTGAAGCTTTCTTT. Amino acid sequence: CASSLRYMNTEAFF.

The chain couples TRBV27 to TRBJ1-2; possibly TRBD1 for D (5 bases). Germline V gene lookup returns CDR1 MNHEY and CDR2 SMNVEV (reference sequence). V was clipped by 2 bases and J by 4 bases, with 8 bases between them. This CDR3 spans 13 amino acids. The CDR3 sequence is CASSLGTTYGYTF. For the CDR3, the DNA is TGTGCCAGCAGTTTAGGGACGACCTATGGCTACACCTTC.

This chain links TRBV28 with TRBJ1-2, with TRBD1 as a possible D gene (6 bases). Trimming pared 4 bases from V and 8 bases from J, leaving 23 bases between. Germline CDR1 MDHEN, CDR2 SYDVKM. The CDR3 runs to 16 residues. CDR3 sequence (DNA): TGTGCCAGCAGTTCGCGGGGAACAGGGTTTCCAGGGGGCTACACCTTC. The encoded protein is CASSSRGTGFPGGYTF.

V gene TRBV2 combines with J gene TRBJ1-2; D is uncertain. The V end lost 4 bases, the J end lost 11 bases, and 11 bases lay between the germline ends. From germline, CDR1 is SNHLY and CDR2 FYNNEI. The CDR3 length is 11 residues. Here the CDR3 DNA reads TGTGCCAGCAGTGTTTTGGAGGGATACACCTTC. Amino acid sequence: CASSVLEGYTF.

The chain uses TRBV5-8 and TRBJ1-2, with 11 bases matching TRBD1. The CDR3 length is 14 residues. CDR1 is SGHTS and CDR2 is YDEGEE in the germline V gene. The V segment lost 2 bases and the J segment 8 bases; nucleotides outside the gene matches: 5. The CDR3 reads CASSFRDRGTGYTF. DNA for the CDR3: TGTGCCAGCAGCTTCCGGGACAGGGGGACCGGCTACACCTTC.

This clone was found once. The chain uses TRBV7-9 and TRBJ2-5, with no clear D. V was shortened by 2 bases and J by 2 bases, with 9 bases between the two germline ends. CDR1 and CDR2 from the germline V gene are SEHNR and FQNEAQ (reference sequence). The CDR3 runs 14 residues. As DNA, the CDR3 is TGTGCCAGCAGCTTAACGGAAATTCAAGAGACCCAGTACTTC. It specifies CASSLTEIQETQYF.

The V call is TRBV19, the J call TRBJ2-2; no clear D. The germline gives CDR1 LNHDA, CDR2 SQIVND (reference sequence). V was clipped by 7 bases and J by 0 bases, with 12 bases between them. The CDR3 covers 15 residues. The CDR3 loop is CASTWGISNTGELFF. The CDR3 DNA sequence: TGTGCCAGTACTTGGGGAATCTCGAACACCGGGGAGCTGTTTTTT.

The V gene is TRBV11-2, the J gene TRBJ1-1; D perhaps matches TRBD1 (5 bases). Germline loops: CDR1 SGHAT, CDR2 FQNNGV. Trimming left V 4 bases short and J 1 base short, with 10 bases between. The CDR3 loop spans 14 amino acids. The chain's CDR3 is CASSSGRSNTEAFF. CDR3 coding DNA: TGTGCCAGCAGCTCGGGACGGTCGAACACTGAAGCTTTCTTT.

The V gene is TRBV10-3, the J gene TRBJ2-7; D is undetermined. Trimming cost V 0 bases and J 3 bases, with 9 bases left between them. Germline V gene lookup returns CDR1 ENHRY and CDR2 SYGVKD. The CDR3 has 14 residues. The CDR3 reads CAISESTESYEQYF. The CDR3 nucleotides read TGTGCCATCAGTGAGTCGACGGAGAGCTACGAGCAGTACTTC.

The V call is TRBV6-6, the J call TRBJ1-6, with 8 bases fitting TRBD1. The CDR3 totals 15 residues. Germline V gene sequence: CDR1 MNHNY, CDR2 SVGAGI (reference sequence). J was trimmed by 6 bases and V by 5 bases; bases with no gene match: 6. CDR3 in amino acids: CASSRGTGLNSPLHF. CDR3 coding DNA: TGTGCCAGCAGTCGGGGGACAGGTCTTAATTCACCCCTCCACTTT.

The chain combines TRBV7-9 with TRBJ1-3; 7 nucleotides agree with TRBD1. CDR1 is SEHNR and CDR2 is FQNEAQ in the germline V gene (reference sequence). The CDR3 extends over 15 amino acids. V was pared by 4 bases and J by 4 bases, with 7 bases of the junction left unmatched. CDR3 sequence reads: CASSSTTGTGNTIYF. In nucleotides, the CDR3 is TGTGCCAGCAGCTCGACGACAGGGACCGGAAACACCATATATTTT.

The V and J genes are TRBV5-1 and TRBJ2-3; the D is unclear. This CDR3 has 16 amino acids. V gave up 1 base and J gave up 0 bases, with 12 bases separating them. Germline V lookup: CDR1 SGHRS, CDR2 YFSETQ. The CDR3 sequence: CASSLSRVDSTDTQYF. The CDR3 DNA is TGCGCCAGCAGCTTGTCACGGGTCGATAGCACAGATACGCAGTATTTT.

In its sample, this clone was seen once. The V call is TRBV29-1, the J call TRBJ2-7; 7 bases fit TRBD1. Germline V gene lookup returns CDR1 SQVTM and CDR2 ANQGSEA. The junction had 4 bases not matched to a gene; V was cut back by 6 bases and J by 2 bases. This CDR3 has 12 amino acids. In DNA, the CDR3 is TGCAGCGTCGCCGGGACAGCCTACGAGCAGTACTTC. Its translation: CSVAGTAYEQYF.

The chain carries TRBV9 and TRBJ2-2; the match to TRBD2 covers 7 bases. The germline V gene encodes CDR1 SGDLS and CDR2 YYNGEE. This CDR3 contains 15 residues. With 4 bases clipped from V and 4 bases from J, the junction kept 7 bases outside the gene matches. The CDR3 DNA sequence: TGTGCCAGCAGCTCGGGGGGACCGGGCACCGGGGAGCTGTTTTTT. Protein: CASSSGGPGTGELFF.